These T cell receptor beta chains were read from a single sample in a study of shared clonotypes between healthy human individuals. The protocol was immunoSEQ multiplex PCR, while the TCRdb copy is restricted to in-frame clones and leaves out a portion. The data hold roughly 2 million clones, with around 96% observed a single time. The source material was naive CD8+ T cells sorted from blood. The source of these receptors is a man younger than 35 in good health. Each CDR3 is given with its conserved first and last residue. The order of the fields is CDR3 protein, V gene.

CASSFVSTNEKLFF TRBV5-6
CASSSEFSSYNEQFF TRBV5-5
CASSLLATGYNEQFF TRBV28
CASSLEGETQYF TRBV13
CASSAFIGNTEAFF TRBV9
CASSQVAGRHQETQYF TRBV4-3
CASSLYRSGAVAEQFF TRBV2
CASSPKVYNEQFF TRBV28
CASSFSGSVDNEQFF TRBV18
CASSFIPSYEQYF TRBV7-2
CASSSRTVTSTDTQYF TRBV27
CATEGWGSYEQYF TRBV6-5
CASSQSGLVNSPLHF TRBV23-1
CASSPGPGDEQFF TRBV27
CASSQDEGANTEAFF TRBV4-1
CATSRAGSETQYF TRBV15
CASSLAPMTGFYEQYF TRBV11-2
CASSAGWGPLNTGELFF TRBV9
CASSADLMNTEAFF TRBV27
CASSSDRETYEQYF TRBV6-5
CASSYKTGASMNTEAFF TRBV7-9
CASRKTELAYNEQFF TRBV6-6
CASSFSGSSHNEQFF TRBV7-9
CASSQEPGSYEQYF TRBV4-2
CACLLFNVREVGYTF TRBV30
CASSLRTGTSEQYF TRBV5-1
CASTANTEAFF TRBV6-6
CAWTWGPRSNEKLFF TRBV30
CAISESGVGETQYF TRBV10-3
CASSGPNYGYTF TRBV28
CASSSDRANTGELFF TRBV27
CASSTTGTSVQETQYF TRBV5-1
CASSGPLGTGELFF TRBV10-1
CAWSVPIEGYGYTF TRBV30
CASSAPNTGELFF TRBV6-5
CASSQVAGDNQPQHF TRBV4-1
CASSEVGTGWYQETQYF TRBV6-1
CASSRLSAGNTDTQYF TRBV7-6
CASSLALGAQGNEQYF TRBV7-9
CASSWTGENEQFF TRBV27
CTSSLTYLGFGTDTQYF TRBV1
CASSHWDSLNGYTF TRBV25-1
CASSQGATSGRARQETQYF TRBV4-1
CASSHGARGDTGELFF TRBV5-6
CASMGADRELFF TRBV2
CASDPDRVAYEQYF TRBV6-1
CAISGSRDRGGETQYF TRBV10-3
CASSKICPNDPLNTEAFF TRBV21-1
CASSPPGAYEQYF TRBV7-9
CASSFSGGDYEQYF TRBV28
CASSQELPALGNEQFF TRBV4-1
CASSTVDPSYEQYF TRBV28
CASSLGGYSNQPQHF TRBV5-6
CASSWDRYNEQFF TRBV27
CASRYGTGATNEKLFF TRBV5-6
CASSVLQGPTDTQYF TRBV27
CASSLVPGWGNTEAFF TRBV5-6
CASSFAGEGSNEKLFF TRBV28
CASSLAGDRENGYTF TRBV13
CASSVEPSFLSSYNEQFF TRBV9